This T cell receptor (beta chain) was recorded in a study of blood T cell repertoires in COVID-19. The CDR3 is 12 residues long. With 3 bases removed from V and 6 bases from J, the gap between germline ends came to 9 bases. Germline V gives CDR1 KGHSH, CDR2 LQKENI. Sequencing used immunoSEQ multiplex PCR; TCRdb keeps in-frame clones, though not all of them. This table holds roughly 48,000 clones, 93% found once. V usage is TRBV18 and J usage is TRBJ2-7, with D possibly TRBD2 on 5 matching bases. The TCR was taken from a man in his sixties with COVID-19, enrolled during active disease. The sequenced material came from peripheral blood. The CDR3 DNA reads TGTGCCAGCTCACCTGACTACACCGAGCAGTACTTC. It is translated as CASSPDYTEQYF.